Many counts were recorded for the clone carrying this T cell receptor (beta chain). The entry originates in a study of T cells in Graves' hyperthyroidism and ophthalmopathy. This CDR3 has 14 amino acids. Trimming cost V 3 bases and J 5 bases, with 13 bases left between them. There were TCR beta CDR3 regions amplified from RNA transcripts. A set of HTBI primers served as the primers for a first-round RT-PCR of the TCR CDR3. Via MiXCR, TCRdb re-called the multiplex PCR reads, giving one row per CDR3 protein. Among more than 500,000 distinct CDR3 sequences listed, 40% to 55% were seen once. The TCR comes from an adult woman with Graves' disease, either hyperthyroidism or ophthalmopathy (not recorded which). The sequenced material came from peripheral blood or thyroid tissue (not recorded which). V and J are TRBV12-3 or TRBV12-4 and TRBJ1-1; weak D call: TRBD1 (5 bases). The CDR3 loop is CASSFGAGVTEAFF. DNA for the CDR3: TGTGCCAGCAGTTTCGGGGCTGGAGTGACTGAAGCTTTCTTT.